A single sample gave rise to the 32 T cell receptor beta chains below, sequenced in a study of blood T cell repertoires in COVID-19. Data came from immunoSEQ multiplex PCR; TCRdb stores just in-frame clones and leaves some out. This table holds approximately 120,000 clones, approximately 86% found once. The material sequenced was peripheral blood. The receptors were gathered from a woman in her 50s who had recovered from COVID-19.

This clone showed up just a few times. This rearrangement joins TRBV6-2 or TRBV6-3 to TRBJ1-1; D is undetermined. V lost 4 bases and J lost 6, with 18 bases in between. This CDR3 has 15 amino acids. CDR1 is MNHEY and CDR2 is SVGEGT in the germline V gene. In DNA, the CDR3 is TGTGCCAGCAGTTCCAATATGCAGAGCGGAGCTGAAGCTTTCTTT. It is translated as CASSSNMQSGAEAFF.

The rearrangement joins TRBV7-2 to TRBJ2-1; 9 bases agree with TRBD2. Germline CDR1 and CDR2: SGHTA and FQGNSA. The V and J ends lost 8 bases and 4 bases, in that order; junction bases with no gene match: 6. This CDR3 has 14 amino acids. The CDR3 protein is CASQLTSGYNEQFF. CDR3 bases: TGTGCCAGCCAACTAACTAGCGGGTACAATGAGCAGTTCTTC.

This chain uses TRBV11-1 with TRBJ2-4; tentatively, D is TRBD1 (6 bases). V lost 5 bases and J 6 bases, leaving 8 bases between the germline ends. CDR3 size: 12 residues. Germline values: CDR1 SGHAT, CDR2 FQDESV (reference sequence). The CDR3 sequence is CASSQTGNIQYF. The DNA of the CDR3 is TGTGCCAGCAGCCAGACAGGAAACATTCAGTACTTC.

CDR3 coding DNA: TGTGCCAGCAGCCAAGTCGCGGACAGAGTCTCTGGGGCCAACGTCCTGACTTTC. It translates to CASSQVADRVSGANVLTF. The genes are TRBV4-2 and TRBJ2-6; weak D call: TRBD1 (6 bases). The germline V gene encodes CDR1 LGHNA and CDR2 YNFKEQ. Trimming pared 1 base from V and 0 bases from J, leaving 13 bases between. The CDR3 has 18 amino acids.

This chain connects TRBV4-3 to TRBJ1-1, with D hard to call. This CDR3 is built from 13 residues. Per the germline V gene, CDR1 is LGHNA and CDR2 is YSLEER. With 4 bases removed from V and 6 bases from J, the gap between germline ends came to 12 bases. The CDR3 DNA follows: TGCGCCAGCAGCCGTAACGCGAGGGCTGAAGCTTTCTTT. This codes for CASSRNARAEAFF.

CDR3 region: CASSLNGGYTF. CDR3 coding DNA: TGCGCCAGCAGCTTGAACGGTGGCTACACCTTC. This chain joins TRBV5-1 and TRBJ1-2; the D is unclear. The CDR3 runs 11 residues. Germline CDR1 SGHRS, CDR2 YFSETQ. V lost 1 base and J lost 7, with 5 bases in between.

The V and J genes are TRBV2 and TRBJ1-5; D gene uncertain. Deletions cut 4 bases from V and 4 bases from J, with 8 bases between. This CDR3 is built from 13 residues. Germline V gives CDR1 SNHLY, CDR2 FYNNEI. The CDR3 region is CASSVSENQPQHF. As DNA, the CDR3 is TGTGCCAGCAGTGTTTCGGAGAATCAGCCCCAGCATTTT.

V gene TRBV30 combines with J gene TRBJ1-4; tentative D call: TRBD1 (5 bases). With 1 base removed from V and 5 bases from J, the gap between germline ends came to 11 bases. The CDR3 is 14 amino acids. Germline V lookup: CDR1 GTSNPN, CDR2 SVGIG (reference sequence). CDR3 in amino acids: CAWSGAGRNEKLFF. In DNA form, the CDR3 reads TGTGCCTGGAGTGGGGCAGGGCGGAATGAAAAACTGTTTTTT. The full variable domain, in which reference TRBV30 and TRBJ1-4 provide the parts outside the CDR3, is SQTIHQWPATLVQPVGSPLSLECTVEGTSNPNLYWYRQAAGRGLQLLFYSVGIGQISSEVPQNLSASRPQDRQFILSSKKLLLSDSGFYLCAWSGAGRNEKLFFGSGTQLSVL.

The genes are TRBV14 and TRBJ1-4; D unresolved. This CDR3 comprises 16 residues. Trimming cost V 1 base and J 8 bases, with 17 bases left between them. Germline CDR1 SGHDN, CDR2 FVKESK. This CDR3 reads CASSQVGGLSGEKLFF. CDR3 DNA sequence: TGTGCCAGCAGCCAAGTAGGAGGTTTGTCTGGGGAAAAACTGTTTTTT.

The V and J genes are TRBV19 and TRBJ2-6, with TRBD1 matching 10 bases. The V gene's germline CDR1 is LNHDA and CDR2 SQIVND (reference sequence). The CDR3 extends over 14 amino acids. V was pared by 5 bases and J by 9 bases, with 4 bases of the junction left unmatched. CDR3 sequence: CASSPTGGGNVLTF. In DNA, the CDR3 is TGTGCCAGTAGTCCGACAGGGGGCGGCAACGTCCTGACTTTC.

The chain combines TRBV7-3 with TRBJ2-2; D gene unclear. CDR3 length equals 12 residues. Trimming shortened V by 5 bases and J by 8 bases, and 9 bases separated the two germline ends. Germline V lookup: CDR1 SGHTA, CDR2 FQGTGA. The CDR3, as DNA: TGTGCCAGCAGCGCCTCGGAGGGGGAGCTGTTTTTT. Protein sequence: CASSASEGELFF.

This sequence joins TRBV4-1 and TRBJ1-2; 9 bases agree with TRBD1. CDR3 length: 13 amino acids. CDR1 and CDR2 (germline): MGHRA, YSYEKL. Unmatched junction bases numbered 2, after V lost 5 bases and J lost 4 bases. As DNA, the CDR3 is TGCGCCAGCAGCTCGGACAGGGGCTATGGCTACACCTTC. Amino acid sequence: CASSSDRGYGYTF.

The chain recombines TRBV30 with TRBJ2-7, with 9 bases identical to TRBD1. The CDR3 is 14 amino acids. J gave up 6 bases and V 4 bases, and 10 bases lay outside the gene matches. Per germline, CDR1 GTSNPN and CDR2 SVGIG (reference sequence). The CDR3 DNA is TGTGCCTGGACTTCTGACAGGGGGTATCGCGAGCAGTACTTC. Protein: CAWTSDRGYREQYF.

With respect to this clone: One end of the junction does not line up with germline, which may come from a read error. This chain's CDR3 is CASCLAGTGRYGYTF. The CDR3 bases are TGTGCCAGCTGTTTAGCGGGGACAGGGAGGTATGGCTACACCTTC. V usage is TRBV28 and J usage is TRBJ1-2, with 9 nucleotides matching TRBD1. CDR1 and CDR2 (germline): MDHEN, SYDVKM. The CDR3 runs to 15 residues.

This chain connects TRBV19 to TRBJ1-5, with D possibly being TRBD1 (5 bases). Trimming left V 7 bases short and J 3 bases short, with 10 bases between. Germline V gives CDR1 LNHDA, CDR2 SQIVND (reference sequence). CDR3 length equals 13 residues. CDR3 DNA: TGTGCCAGTAAGAAAGGGGCCAATCAGCCCCAGCATTTT. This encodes CASKKGANQPQHF.

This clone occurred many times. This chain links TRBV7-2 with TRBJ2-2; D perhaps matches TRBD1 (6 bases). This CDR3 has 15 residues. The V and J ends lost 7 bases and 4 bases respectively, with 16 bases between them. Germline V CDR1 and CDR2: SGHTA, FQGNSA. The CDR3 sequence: CASTQGGQITGELFF. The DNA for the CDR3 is TGTGCCAGCACCCAGGGCGGACAGATCACCGGGGAGCTGTTTTTT.

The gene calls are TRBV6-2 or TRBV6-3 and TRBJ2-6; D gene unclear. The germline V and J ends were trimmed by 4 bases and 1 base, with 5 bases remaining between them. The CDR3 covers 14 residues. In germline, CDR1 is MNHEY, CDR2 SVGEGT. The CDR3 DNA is TGTGCCAGCAGTTTCGGGTCTGGGGCCAACGTCCTGACTTTC. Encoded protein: CASSFGSGANVLTF.

CDR3 residues: CASSPYSGEGYTF. For the CDR3, the DNA is TGTGCCAGCAGCCCTTACAGCGGTGAGGGCTACACCTTC. This chain links TRBV7-8 with TRBJ1-2, with D uncertain. V gave up 5 bases and J gave up 8 bases, with 15 bases separating them. The CDR3 is 13 amino acids. The V gene's germline CDR1 is SGHVS and CDR2 FQNEAQ.

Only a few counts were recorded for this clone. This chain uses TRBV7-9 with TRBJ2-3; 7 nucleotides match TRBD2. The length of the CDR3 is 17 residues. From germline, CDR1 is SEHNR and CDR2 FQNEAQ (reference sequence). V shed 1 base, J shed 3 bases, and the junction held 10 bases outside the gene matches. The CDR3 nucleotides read TGTGCCAGCAGCTTAGGAGCGAAGCGGGATACTACAGATACGCAGTATTTT. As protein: CASSLGAKRDTTDTQYF.

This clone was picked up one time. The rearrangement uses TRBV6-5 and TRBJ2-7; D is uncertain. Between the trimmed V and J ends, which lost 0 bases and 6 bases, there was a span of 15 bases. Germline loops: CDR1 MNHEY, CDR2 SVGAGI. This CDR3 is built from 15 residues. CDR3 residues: CASSYSRRGVTEQYF. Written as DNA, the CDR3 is TGTGCCAGCAGTTACTCGAGACGAGGCGTGACCGAGCAGTACTTC.

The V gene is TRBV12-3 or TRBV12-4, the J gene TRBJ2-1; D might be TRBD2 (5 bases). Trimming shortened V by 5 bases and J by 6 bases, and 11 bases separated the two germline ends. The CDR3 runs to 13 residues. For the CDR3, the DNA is TGTGCCAGCAGTACTAGGTTGGGCAATGAGCAGTTCTTC. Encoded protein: CASSTRLGNEQFF.

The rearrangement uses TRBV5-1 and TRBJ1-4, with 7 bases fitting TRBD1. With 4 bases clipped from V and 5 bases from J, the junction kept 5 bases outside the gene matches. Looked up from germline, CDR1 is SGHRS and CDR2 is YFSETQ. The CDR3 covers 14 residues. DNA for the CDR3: TGCGCCAGCAGCCAGGGACAGAGAAATGAAAAACTGTTTTTT. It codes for CASSQGQRNEKLFF.

The CDR3 bases are TGTGCCAGCAGGGCGGGAGTCGGCAATGAGCAGTTCTTC. Translated: CASRAGVGNEQFF. This chain uses TRBV12-3 or TRBV12-4 with TRBJ2-1; 7 bases fit TRBD2. Unmatched junction bases numbered 5, after V lost 6 bases and J lost 6 bases. The CDR3 spans 13 residues.

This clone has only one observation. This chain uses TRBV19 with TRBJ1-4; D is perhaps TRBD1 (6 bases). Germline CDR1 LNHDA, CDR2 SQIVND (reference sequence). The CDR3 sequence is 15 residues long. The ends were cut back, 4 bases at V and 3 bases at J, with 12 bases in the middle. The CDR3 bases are TGTGCCAGTAGTACGCCCAGGGGAGCTAATGAAAAACTGTTTTTT. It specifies CASSTPRGANEKLFF.

The CDR3: CASSLETGSRNTIYF. For the CDR3, the DNA is TGTGCCAGCAGCTTGGAGACAGGGAGTAGAAACACCATATATTTT. This chain joins TRBV5-4 and TRBJ1-3; 7 bases align to TRBD1. Germline CDR1 and CDR2: SGHNT and YYREEE (reference sequence). This CDR3 contains 15 residues. J lost 5 bases, V lost 0 bases, and 5 bases had no gene match. The full variable domain, with the rest looked up from reference TRBV5-4 and TRBJ1-3, is ETGVTQSPTHLIKTRGQQVTLRCSSQSGHNTVSWYQQALGQGPQFIFQYYREEENGRGNFPPRFSGLQFPNYSSELNVNALELDDSALYLCASSLETGSRNTIYFGEGSWLTVV.

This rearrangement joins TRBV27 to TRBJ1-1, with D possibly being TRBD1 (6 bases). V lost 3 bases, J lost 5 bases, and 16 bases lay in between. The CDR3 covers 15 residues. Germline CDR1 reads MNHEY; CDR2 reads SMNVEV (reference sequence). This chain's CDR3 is CASSFRGPPWTEAFF. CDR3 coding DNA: TGTGCCAGCAGTTTCAGGGGACCCCCATGGACTGAAGCTTTCTTT.

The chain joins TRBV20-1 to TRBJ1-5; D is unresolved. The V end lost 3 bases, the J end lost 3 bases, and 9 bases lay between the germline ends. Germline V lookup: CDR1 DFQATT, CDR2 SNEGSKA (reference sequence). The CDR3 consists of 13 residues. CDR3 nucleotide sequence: TGCAGTGCTAGTCGAGAGGTCAATCAGCCCCAGCATTTT. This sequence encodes CSASREVNQPQHF.

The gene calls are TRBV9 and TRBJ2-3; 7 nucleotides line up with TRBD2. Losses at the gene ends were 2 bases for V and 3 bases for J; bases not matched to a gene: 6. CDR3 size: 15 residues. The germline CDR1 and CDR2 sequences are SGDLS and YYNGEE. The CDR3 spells CASSVSGGSTDTQYF. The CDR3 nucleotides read TGTGCCAGCAGCGTCTCCGGGGGGAGTACAGATACGCAGTATTTT.

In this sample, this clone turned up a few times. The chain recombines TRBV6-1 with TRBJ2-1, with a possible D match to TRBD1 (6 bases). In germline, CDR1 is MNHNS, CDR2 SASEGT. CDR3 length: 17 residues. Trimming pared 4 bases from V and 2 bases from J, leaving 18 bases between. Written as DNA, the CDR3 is TGTGCCAGCAGTGCACGACCCCTGACAGGTACCTACAATGAGCAGTTCTTC. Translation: CASSARPLTGTYNEQFF.

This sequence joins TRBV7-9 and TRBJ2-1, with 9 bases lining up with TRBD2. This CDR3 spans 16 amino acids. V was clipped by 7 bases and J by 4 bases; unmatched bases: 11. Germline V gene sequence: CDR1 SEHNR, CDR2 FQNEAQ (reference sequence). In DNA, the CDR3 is TGTGCCAGCACCTACACGAGCGGGGGGACGTACAATGAGCAGTTCTTC. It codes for CASTYTSGGTYNEQFF. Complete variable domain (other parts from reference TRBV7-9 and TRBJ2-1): DTGVSQNPRHKITKRGQNVTFRCDPISEHNRLYWYRQTLGQGPEFLTYFQNEAQLEKSRLLSDRFSAERPKGSFSTLEIQRTEQGDSAMYLCASTYTSGGTYNEQFFGPGTRLTVL.

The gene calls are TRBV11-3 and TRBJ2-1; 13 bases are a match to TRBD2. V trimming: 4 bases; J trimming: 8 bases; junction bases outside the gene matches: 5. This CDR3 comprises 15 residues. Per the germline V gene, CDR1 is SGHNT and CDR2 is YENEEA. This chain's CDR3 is CASSSRLAGGHEQFF. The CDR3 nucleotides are TGTGCCAGCAGCTCCCGACTAGCGGGAGGTCATGAGCAGTTCTTC.

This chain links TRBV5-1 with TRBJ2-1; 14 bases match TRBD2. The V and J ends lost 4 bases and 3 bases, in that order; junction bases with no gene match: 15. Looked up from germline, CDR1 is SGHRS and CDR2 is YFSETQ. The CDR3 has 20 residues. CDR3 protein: CASSPGIRGLAGVNYNEQFF. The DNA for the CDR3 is TGCGCCAGCAGCCCTGGCATTCGGGGACTAGCGGGAGTCAACTACAATGAGCAGTTCTTC. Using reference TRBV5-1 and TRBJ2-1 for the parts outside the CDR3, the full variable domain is KAGVTQTPRYLIKTRGQQVTLSCSPISGHRSVSWYQQTPGQGLQFLFEYFSETQRNKGNFPGRFSGRQFSNSRSEMNVSTLELGDSALYLCASSPGIRGLAGVNYNEQFFGPGTRLTVL.